The 27 T cell receptor beta chains below were found in one sample sequenced in a study of somatic mutations in cytotoxic T cells in rheumatoid arthritis. This table comes from immunoSEQ multiplex PCR, and its TCRdb copy is limited to in-frame clones, with some not included. Among approximately 14,000 clones listed, roughly 72% were seen once. The material sequenced was CD8+ T cells sorted from blood. These receptor sequences come from an adult with rheumatoid arthritis.

A remark on this clone: The identical CDR3 is also encoded by other nucleotide sequences in the sample. The J gene is TRBJ1-2, the V gene TRBV7-9, with a tentative D call TRBD1 (6 bases). Trimming cost V 5 bases and J 5 bases, with 9 bases left between them. Germline CDR1 SEHNR, CDR2 FQNEAQ (reference sequence). The length of the CDR3 is 12 residues. This CDR3 reads CASSLGQYGYTF. CDR3 DNA: TGTGCCAGCAGCCTCGGACAGTATGGCTACACCTTC.

The rearrangement joins TRBV5-1 to TRBJ1-1, with D unresolved. V lost 0 bases and J lost 5, with 8 bases in between. The CDR3 loop spans 13 amino acids. Germline loops: CDR1 SGHRS, CDR2 YFSETQ. The CDR3 loop reads CASSLELGTEAFF. The CDR3 nucleotides are TGCGCCAGCAGCTTGGAGTTGGGGACTGAAGCTTTCTTT.

This chain joins TRBV7-9 and TRBJ2-3; D assignment may be TRBD1 or TRBD2 (5 bases each). CDR1 SEHNR and CDR2 FQNEAQ come from the germline V gene (reference sequence). The ends were cut back, 5 bases at V and 3 bases at J, with 12 bases in the middle. The CDR3 runs to 14 residues. Here the CDR3 DNA reads TGTGCCAGCAGCCGGGGCTGGGGGACAGATACGCAGTATTTT. Its protein product is CASSRGWGTDTQYF.

V gene TRBV4-1 combines with J gene TRBJ2-5, with D perhaps TRBD1 or TRBD2 (5 bases each). The CDR3 sequence is 14 residues long. Germline V lookup: CDR1 MGHRA, CDR2 YSYEKL. V lost 5 bases, J lost 1 base, and 11 bases lay in between. The DNA of the CDR3 is TGCGCCAGCAGCTCGGGGCGGGCCCAAGAGACCCAGTACTTC. Translated, it gives CASSSGRAQETQYF.

The rearrangement links TRBV11-2 to TRBJ2-5; possibly TRBD1 or TRBD2 for D (5 bases each). The CDR3 is 16 residues long. V was cut by 3 bases and J by 4 bases, with 18 bases left in between. In germline, CDR1 is SGHAT, CDR2 FQNNGV. The CDR3 DNA follows: TGTGCCAGCAGCTTTTATTCCGGGACCCAGGGAGAGACCCAGTACTTC. Translated: CASSFYSGTQGETQYF.

This clone appeared a few times. The rearrangement uses TRBV27 and TRBJ1-6, with D hard to call. In germline, CDR1 is MNHEY, CDR2 SMNVEV (reference sequence). The ends were cut back, 4 bases at V and 7 bases at J, with 8 bases in the middle. CDR3 length equals 13 residues. DNA of the CDR3: TGTGCCAGCAGTTGGGGTGAGAATTCACCCCTCCACTTT. It encodes CASSWGENSPLHF.

A note on this clone: This CDR3 is also generated by other DNA sequences in the sample. The chain uses TRBV2 and TRBJ1-1; perhaps TRBD1 as D (5 bases). Trimming took off 4 bases at V and 5 bases at J, with 8 bases between the two ends. Germline lookup yields CDR1 SNHLY and CDR2 FYNNEI. This CDR3 is 12 amino acids long. The CDR3 nucleotides read TGTGCCAGCAGTGTGGGGCGGACTGAAGCTTTCTTT. Translated: CASSVGRTEAFF.

The V call is TRBV10-2, the J call TRBJ1-6; 7 bases match TRBD1. CDR1 WSHSY and CDR2 SAAADI come from the germline V gene. CDR3 size: 15 residues. The trim removed 6 bases at V and 5 bases at J, leaving 7 bases unmatched. The CDR3 DNA is TGCGCCAGCAGGCTTGACGGGACAGATAATTCACCCCTCCACTTT. This sequence encodes CASRLDGTDNSPLHF.

The genes are TRBV27 and TRBJ2-7; D is possibly TRBD1 (5 bases). This CDR3 has 14 amino acids. The germline V gene encodes CDR1 MNHEY and CDR2 SMNVEV (reference sequence). Trimming pared 1 base from V and 3 bases from J, leaving 10 bases between. CDR3 sequence: CASSLWGGSYEQYF. The CDR3 coding sequence is TGTGCCAGCAGTTTATGGGGCGGTAGCTACGAGCAGTACTTC.

J is TRBJ2-7 and V is TRBV6-5; D is unclear. V lost 2 bases, J lost 2 bases, and 7 bases lay in between. Germline loops: CDR1 MNHEY, CDR2 SVGAGI. This CDR3 is built from 13 residues. CDR3 loop: CASSYGPTYEQYF. In DNA form, the CDR3 reads TGTGCCAGCAGTTACGGCCCCACCTACGAGCAGTACTTC.

The rearrangement links TRBV27 to TRBJ1-1; D perhaps matches TRBD1 (5 bases). Germline loops: CDR1 MNHEY, CDR2 SMNVEV (reference sequence). V was pared by 8 bases and J by 1 base, with 8 bases between. The CDR3 sequence is 12 residues long. The CDR3 loop is CASSTGNTEAFF. The CDR3, as DNA: TGTGCCAGCTCTACAGGGAACACTGAAGCTTTCTTT.

The chain joins TRBV7-4 to TRBJ1-1; D uncertain. Germline CDR1 reads SGHVT; CDR2 reads SQSDAQ. The V gene lost 5 bases and the J gene lost 5 bases, with 6 bases spanning the gap. The CDR3 runs 11 residues. The CDR3 sequence is CASSHGTEAFF. DNA of the CDR3: TGTGCCAGCAGCCACGGGACTGAAGCTTTCTTT.

By proportion, this clone is medium-sized (0.01 to 0.1%). The rearrangement uses TRBV28 and TRBJ2-7; 11 bases line up with TRBD1. J gave up 4 bases and V 3 bases, and 8 bases lay outside the gene matches. The V gene's germline CDR1 is MDHEN and CDR2 SYDVKM. The CDR3 length is 16 residues. CDR3 in amino acids: CASSFPGTGGTYEQYF. The DNA for the CDR3 is TGTGCCAGCAGTTTCCCCGGGACAGGGGGGACTTACGAGCAGTACTTC.

This rearrangement joins TRBV29-1 to TRBJ1-1; D might be TRBD1 (6 bases). Germline V gene lookup returns CDR1 SQVTM and CDR2 ANQGSEA. Between the trimmed V and J ends, which lost 7 bases and 6 bases, there was a span of 12 bases. The CDR3 runs 11 residues. CDR3 in amino acids: CSGLQGSEAFF. The CDR3, as DNA: TGCAGCGGCCTACAGGGCTCTGAAGCTTTCTTT.

This clone was seen only a few times. One end of the junction varies from germline; a read error may be responsible. V gene TRBV7-7 combines with J gene TRBJ2-7, with 10 bases matching TRBD1. Germline V lookup: CDR1 SSHAT, CDR2 FNYEAQ (reference sequence). The CDR3 extends over 14 amino acids. DNA of the CDR3: TGTGCTAGCAGCGCGGGACAGGGGAACTACGAGCAGTACTTC. Translated, it gives CASSAGQGNYEQYF.

The V gene is TRBV2, the J gene TRBJ2-3, with 9 bases lining up with TRBD2. CDR1 is SNHLY and CDR2 is FYNNEI in the germline V gene. The CDR3 loop spans 17 amino acids. The V gene end was trimmed by 0 bases and the J gene end by 6 bases; junction bases not matched to a gene: 10. CDR3 sequence reads: CASSEALGTSFVDTQYF. CDR3 coding DNA: TGTGCCAGCAGTGAAGCGCTAGGGACTAGCTTCGTGGATACGCAGTATTTT.

This chain connects TRBV28 to TRBJ2-7; perhaps TRBD2 as D (6 bases). Per the germline V gene, CDR1 is MDHEN and CDR2 is SYDVKM. Deletions cut 5 bases from V and 4 bases from J, with 9 bases between. This CDR3 contains 12 residues. The CDR3 sequence: CASSLGLYEQYF. CDR3 coding DNA: TGTGCCAGCAGTCTGGGACTTTACGAGCAGTACTTC.

V usage is TRBV27 and J usage is TRBJ2-5; 7 bases agree with TRBD2. Germline V gene sequence: CDR1 MNHEY, CDR2 SMNVEV (reference sequence). V lost 3 bases to trimming and J lost 4 bases; unmatched junction nucleotides: 2. The CDR3 contains 13 residues. This CDR3 is CASSFGTIETQYF. The CDR3 DNA sequence: TGTGCCAGCAGTTTCGGGACTATAGAGACCCAGTACTTC.

The chain recombines TRBV19 with TRBJ1-1; the D is unclear. Germline loops: CDR1 LNHDA, CDR2 SQIVND (reference sequence). The CDR3 contains 10 residues. V gave up 10 bases and J gave up 5 bases, with 8 bases separating them. The CDR3 nucleotides read TGTGCCACCCACGAGACTGAAGCTTTCTTT. Translation gives CATHETEAFF.

This chain joins TRBV10-3 and TRBJ2-7; TRBD1 matches at 8 bases. The CDR3 has 13 amino acids. The J segment lost 1 base and the V segment lost 7 bases, leaving 3 bases of the junction unmatched. Germline V CDR1 and CDR2: ENHRY, SYGVKD. CDR3: CAIKGDRSYEQYF. The CDR3 DNA sequence: TGTGCCATCAAGGGGGACAGGTCCTACGAGCAGTACTTC.

The chain uses TRBV6-5 and TRBJ1-1, with 9 nucleotides matching TRBD1. From germline, CDR1 is MNHEY and CDR2 SVGAGI. The J segment lost 8 bases and the V segment lost 6 bases, leaving 4 bases of the junction unmatched. This CDR3 has 12 residues. As DNA, the CDR3 is TGTGCCAGCAGACGGGGACAGGGAGAAGCTTTCTTT. It yields the protein CASRRGQGEAFF.

The chain carries TRBV4-1 and TRBJ1-2, with TRBD1 matching over 12 bases. Germline CDR1 MGHRA, CDR2 YSYEKL. The CDR3 has 16 amino acids. V trimming: 3 bases; J trimming: 8 bases; junction bases outside the gene matches: 10. In nucleotides, the CDR3 is TGCGCCAGCAGCCAGGGGACAGGGGGCGCAGGTTGGGGCTACACCTTC. Amino acids: CASSQGTGGAGWGYTF.

Points on this clone: The sample has other DNA sequences that encode this CDR3 too. V is TRBV9 and J is TRBJ2-7; 7 nucleotides align to TRBD2. The V and J ends lost 4 bases and 1 base, in that order; junction bases with no gene match: 5. The V gene's germline CDR1 is SGDLS and CDR2 YYNGEE. CDR3 length: 14 residues. CDR3 in DNA: TGTGCCAGCAGCCCTGTGGGGGGGTCCTACGAGCAGTACTTC. Its protein is CASSPVGGSYEQYF.

The chain is built from TRBV27 and TRBJ2-1; the D gene could be TRBD1 or TRBD2 (6 bases each). This CDR3 comprises 14 residues. The germline V gene has CDR1 MNHEY and CDR2 SMNVEV (reference sequence). V lost 7 bases and J 4 bases, leaving 14 bases between the germline ends. CDR3 sequence: CASTYGGPYNEQFF. The CDR3 DNA reads TGTGCCAGCACCTATGGGGGGCCGTACAATGAGCAGTTCTTC.

The genes are TRBV5-4 and TRBJ1-2; a weak D match, TRBD1 (5 bases). This CDR3 is 15 amino acids long. V lost 4 bases, J lost 5 bases, and 18 bases lay in between. Germline V CDR1 and CDR2: SGHNT, YYREEE (reference sequence). CDR3 amino acids: CASSGPGTGGYGYTF. CDR3 nucleotides: TGTGCCAGCAGCGGTCCCGGGACGGGGGGGTATGGCTACACCTTC.

The chain combines TRBV6-5 with TRBJ1-2; TRBD1 is a possible D gene (6 bases). Trimming left V 0 bases short and J 4 bases short, with 12 bases between. The CDR3 consists of 15 residues. Per germline, CDR1 MNHEY and CDR2 SVGAGI. CDR3 sequence: CASSYSMGGFYGYTF. The CDR3 coding sequence is TGTGCCAGCAGTTACTCGATGGGGGGCTTCTATGGCTACACCTTC.

CDR3 DNA sequence: TGTGCCAGCAGTTACGCTCCGACAGGGGAGAATCAGCCCCAGCATTTT. It encodes CASSYAPTGENQPQHF. V and J are TRBV6-6 and TRBJ1-5; 8 bases are shared with TRBD1. The CDR3 runs to 16 residues. Germline V gene sequence: CDR1 MNHNY, CDR2 SVGAGI (reference sequence). With V trimmed by 2 bases and J by 4 bases, 7 bases remained unmatched.